This T cell receptor (beta chain) was sequenced for a study of control samples from healthy donors and cancer patients (dated by TCRdb to about 2020). Libraries were constructed by the immunoSEQ multiplex PCR assay. TCRdb obtained this table from immuneACCESS and retained in-frame rearrangements with V and J assigned. These tables miss some clones; where compared with another copy, unresolved V genes account for less than half of the shortfall, and the remainder is unexplained. The sample profile shows 130,000 to 150,000 clones; 91% of them were found once. The top ten clonotypes cover under 4% of the sample. Comment on this clone: Its target antigen remains unknown. Qualities for individual bases were not recorded, and no much larger clone is one base off.

CDR1 and CDR2 (MNHEY, SVGAGI) derive from the germline V gene. The CDR3 contains 12 residues, cysteine and phenylalanine counted. The sequence is cut down to CDR3 DNA, 36 bases in frame from base 1. The V end loses 5 bases and the J end loses 4 bases, and a stretch of 8 bases separates them. The chain couples TRBV6-5 to TRBJ1-2; the D gene is possibly TRBD1, with 5 bases matching. The source material was blood. The sequence derives from a man aged 25 to 45 in good health. The nucleotide sequence is TGTGCCAGCAGTATTGACAGCTATGGCTACACCTTC. Its protein reads: CASSIDSYGYTF.